The 20 T cell receptor beta chains below all came from one sample that was sequenced in a study of post-analysis software for immune sequencing data. Unique molecular identifiers featured in each of the TCR beta cDNA libraries. TCRdb used MiXCR to reprocess the PCR reads, holding one entry per CDR3 protein. This table has about 200,000 distinct CDR3 sequences, around 29% appearing once. Which antigens these TCRs recognize remains unknown. Broader study findings: There were five or six TRBV segments more frequent in patients than controls, and TRBV5-6, TRBV5-1 and TRBV20-1 were among them.

Sequencing input: blood. Source of these receptors: a girl aged 2-17 years with multiple sclerosis.

V gene TRBV7-9 combines with J gene TRBJ1-5, with a weak D call TRBD1 (5 bases). V was pared by 5 bases and J by 6 bases, with 8 bases between. This CDR3 is built from 12 residues. CDR1 and CDR2 (germline): SEHNR, FQNEAQ (reference sequence). The CDR3 loop reads CASSQGIQPQHF. The CDR3 coding sequence is TGTGCCAGCAGCCAGGGTATTCAGCCCCAGCATTTT.

This clonotype has a handful of counts. The chain is built from TRBV25-1 and TRBJ1-1; unclear D gene. In germline, CDR1 is MGHDK, CDR2 SYGVNS. Trimming removed 1 base at V and 1 base at J, with 10 bases between. This CDR3 spans 15 amino acids. CDR3 nucleotides: TGTGCCAGCAGTGAATCTGCTGCAGAGAACACTGAAGCTTTCTTT. This encodes CASSESAAENTEAFF. The variable domain in full, completed from reference TRBV25-1 and TRBJ1-1, reads EADIYQTPRYLVIGTGKKITLECSQTMGHDKMYWYQQDPGMELHLIHYSYGVNSTEKGDLSSESTVSRIRTEHFPLTLESARPSHTSQYLCASSESAAENTEAFFGQGTRLTVV.

CDR3 nucleotide sequence: TGTGCCAGCAGTCCCCAAGGGGCGGGTGGCTCAGATACGCAGTATTTT. Protein sequence: CASSPQGAGGSDTQYF. The V call is TRBV12-3 or TRBV12-4, the J call TRBJ2-3; D may be TRBD1 or TRBD2 (5 bases each). The CDR3 is 16 residues long. Trimming cost V 5 bases and J 4 bases, with 19 bases left between them.

This chain uses TRBV3-1 with TRBJ1-6; possibly TRBD1 for D (5 bases). V shed 2 bases and J shed 18 bases, with 17 bases lying between them. This CDR3 spans 13 amino acids. The germline CDR1 and CDR2 sequences are LGHDT and YNNKEL (reference sequence). This chain's CDR3 is CASSQSPRAAPHF. CDR3 nucleotide sequence: TGTGCCAGCAGCCAATCCCCCAGGGCGGCCCCCCACTTT.

This clonotype was seen more than once but under ten times. V and J are TRBV28 and TRBJ1-5; D is undetermined. The CDR3 consists of 15 residues. Trimming shortened V by 3 bases and J by 1 base, and 10 bases separated the two germline ends. Germline CDR1 and CDR2: MDHEN and SYDVKM. The CDR3 protein is CASSFRGSSNQPQHF. The CDR3 nucleotides are TGTGCCAGCAGTTTTAGAGGGAGCAGCAATCAGCCCCAGCATTTT.

With respect to this clonotype: The junction differs from germline at one of its ends, possibly a read error. This rearrangement joins TRBV19 to TRBJ2-1; a weak D match, TRBD2 (6 bases). CDR1 and CDR2 (germline): LNHDA, SQIVND (reference sequence). The CDR3 runs to 13 residues. CDR3 sequence: CASSRDSYSEQFF. DNA of the CDR3: TGTGCCAGTAGCCGGGACTCCTACAGTGAGCAGTTCTTC.

This clonotype was detected many times. The chain recombines TRBV20-1 with TRBJ2-7, with D possibly matching TRBD1 (6 bases). Trimming cost V 1 base and J 0 bases, with 13 bases left between them. The length of the CDR3 is 15 residues. Germline V gives CDR1 DFQATT, CDR2 SNEGSKA (reference sequence). CDR3 residues: CSARAGGSFSYEQYF. For the CDR3, the DNA is TGCAGTGCTAGAGCTGGGGGCAGCTTCTCCTACGAGCAGTACTTC.

V is TRBV2 and J is TRBJ1-4, with a tentative D call TRBD1 (5 bases). CDR1 SNHLY and CDR2 FYNNEI come from the germline V gene. The CDR3 sequence is 15 residues long. With 3 bases removed from V and 7 bases from J, the gap between germline ends came to 15 bases. The CDR3 DNA reads TGTGCCAGCAGTGACCCCAGAAGGGGAGGTGAAAAACTGTTTTTT. Translating gives CASSDPRRGGEKLFF.

This clonotype showed up many times. This sequence joins TRBV20-1 and TRBJ2-7, with D possibly matching TRBD2 (6 bases). This CDR3 has 14 amino acids. Trimming took 1 base from V and 2 from J, leaving 12 bases between them. Germline CDR1 reads DFQATT; CDR2 reads SNEGSKA (reference sequence). CDR3 DNA: TGCAGTGCTAGAGGAGGGACTGTCACCTACGAGCAGTACTTC. It translates to CSARGGTVTYEQYF.

This chain joins TRBV12-3 or TRBV12-4 and TRBJ2-5; no definite D call. The CDR3 has 12 residues. Trimming took 1 base from V and 11 from J, leaving 11 bases between them. The CDR3 region is CASSLGGEEQYF. CDR3 nucleotides: TGTGCCAGCAGTTTAGGTGGGGAAGAGCAGTACTTC.

This clonotype showed up just a few times. The chain uses TRBV6-6 and TRBJ2-1; no firm D call. The germline V gene encodes CDR1 MNHNY and CDR2 SVGAGI (reference sequence). CDR3 length: 15 amino acids. V was pared by 1 base and J by 3 bases, with 10 bases between. CDR3 bases: TGTGCCAGCAGTTACTTTGGTCAGTTCTACAATGAGCAGTTCTTC. Protein sequence: CASSYFGQFYNEQFF.

In its sample, this clonotype was seen a few times. The J gene is TRBJ2-7, the V gene TRBV11-2; perhaps TRBD1 as D (5 bases). There are 13 residues in the CDR3. V lost 5 bases and J 2 bases, leaving 10 bases between the germline ends. Germline V gives CDR1 SGHAT, CDR2 FQNNGV. CDR3 sequence: CASSRIGAYEQYF. CDR3 in DNA: TGTGCCAGCAGCCGAATAGGGGCCTACGAGCAGTACTTC.

This clonotype was detected a few times. This chain joins TRBV2 and TRBJ2-5; TRBD1 aligns across 7 bases. This CDR3 has 13 residues. The J segment lost 4 bases and the V segment lost 7 bases, leaving 6 bases of the junction unmatched. Germline CDR1 reads SNHLY; CDR2 reads FYNNEI. CDR3 amino acids: CASNRQGRETQYF. DNA of the CDR3: TGTGCCAGCAATCGACAGGGTAGAGAGACCCAGTACTTC.

The rearrangement joins TRBV6-2 or TRBV6-3 to TRBJ1-1; D gene unclear. CDR1 is MNHEY, CDR2 SVGEGT, per germline. This CDR3 comprises 16 residues. The ends were cut back, 8 bases at V and 6 bases at J, with 25 bases in the middle. The DNA of the CDR3 is TGTGCCAGCCGGAGACCACAGTCCCAGGTGATCCCTGAAGCTTTCTTT. It specifies CASRRPQSQVIPEAFF.

This chain uses TRBV11-2 with TRBJ2-7, with a weak D call TRBD1 (6 bases). TRBJ2-5 explains the end of the DNA better; the J call may be wrong. Germline CDR1 and CDR2: SGHAT and FQNNGV. CDR3 length: 14 amino acids. For the CDR3, the DNA is TGTGCCAGCAGCAGAGGACAGCTCAAGGGGACCCAGTACTTC. As protein: CASSRGQLKGTQYF.

The chain is built from TRBV7-8 and TRBJ1-5; D unresolved. Germline CDR1 is SGHVS and CDR2 is FQNEAQ. The CDR3 is made up of 16 amino acids. The V and J ends lost 8 bases and 1 base respectively, with 18 bases between them. The CDR3 region is CASGQEDPSSNQPQHF. CDR3 sequence (DNA): TGTGCCAGCGGGCAGGAGGACCCATCAAGCAATCAGCCCCAGCATTTT.

The rearrangement links TRBV4-1 to TRBJ1-4; maybe TRBD1 (5 bases). The CDR3 is made up of 12 amino acids. Germline V gene data show CDR1 as MGHRA and CDR2 as YSYEKL. The V end was cut by 0 bases, the J end by 11 bases, with 7 bases between. DNA for the CDR3: TGCGCCAGCAGCCAAGAGCGGGGGAAACTGTTTTTT. Amino acids: CASSQERGKLFF.

The V gene is TRBV4-2, the J gene TRBJ2-1; 10 positions match TRBD1. V lost 1 base, J lost 13 bases, and 19 bases stayed unmatched. Germline V gives CDR1 LGHNA, CDR2 YNFKEQ. This CDR3 has 18 residues. The CDR3 DNA sequence: TGTGCCAGCAGCCAAGGGGGGGACAGGGGTGTGTGGGTAGAGACCCAGTTCTTC. As protein: CASSQGGDRGVWVETQFF.

V and J are TRBV29-1 and TRBJ2-7, with D unclear. Germline CDR1 and CDR2: SQVTM and ANQGSEA. The CDR3 is 10 residues long. The germline V and J ends were trimmed by 7 bases and 5 bases, with 9 bases remaining between them. Here the CDR3 reads CSATHNEQYF. CDR3 DNA: TGCAGCGCTACCCACAACGAGCAGTACTTC.

There are many counts of this clonotype. The chain joins TRBV5-1 to TRBJ1-2; possibly TRBD1 for D (5 bases). Germline V gene data show CDR1 as SGHRS and CDR2 as YFSETQ. The V end was cut by 5 bases, the J end by 4 bases, with 15 bases between. The CDR3 contains 14 residues. The CDR3 nucleotides read TGCGCCAGCAGACAGGCCAGCGCGGGCTATGGCTACACCTTC. Translation gives CASRQASAGYGYTF.